This TCR beta chain appears in the sequencing data of a study of control samples from healthy donors and cancer patients. This CDR3 is 16 amino acids long. V lost 7 bases and J lost 3; bases outside the gene matches: 11. In germline, CDR1 is LNHDA, CDR2 SQIVND (reference sequence). Produced via immunoSEQ multiplex PCR; TCRdb's table is partial and in-frame only. The sample lists 120,000 or so clones, about 89% occurring once. The source material was blood. The chain combines TRBV19 with TRBJ2-2, with TRBD1 matching 7 bases. The receptor was isolated from a man between 60 and 75 years old in good health. CDR3 amino acids: CASKREGAVDTGELFF. CDR3 nucleotide sequence: TGTGCCAGTAAACGCGAGGGGGCAGTTGACACCGGGGAGCTGTTTTTT.